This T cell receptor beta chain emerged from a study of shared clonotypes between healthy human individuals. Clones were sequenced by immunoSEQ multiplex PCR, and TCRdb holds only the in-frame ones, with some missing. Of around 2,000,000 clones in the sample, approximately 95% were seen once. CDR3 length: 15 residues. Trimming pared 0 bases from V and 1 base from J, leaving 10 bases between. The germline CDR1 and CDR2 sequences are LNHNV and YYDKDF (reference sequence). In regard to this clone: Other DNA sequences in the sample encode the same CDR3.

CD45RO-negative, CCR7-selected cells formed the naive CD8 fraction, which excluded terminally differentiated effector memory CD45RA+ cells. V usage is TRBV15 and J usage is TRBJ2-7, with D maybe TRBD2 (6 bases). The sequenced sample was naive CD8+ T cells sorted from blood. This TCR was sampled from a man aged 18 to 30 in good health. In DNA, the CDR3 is TGTGCCACCAGCAGAGATTTAGGGACTTCCTACGAGCAGTACTTC. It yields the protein CATSRDLGTSYEQYF.